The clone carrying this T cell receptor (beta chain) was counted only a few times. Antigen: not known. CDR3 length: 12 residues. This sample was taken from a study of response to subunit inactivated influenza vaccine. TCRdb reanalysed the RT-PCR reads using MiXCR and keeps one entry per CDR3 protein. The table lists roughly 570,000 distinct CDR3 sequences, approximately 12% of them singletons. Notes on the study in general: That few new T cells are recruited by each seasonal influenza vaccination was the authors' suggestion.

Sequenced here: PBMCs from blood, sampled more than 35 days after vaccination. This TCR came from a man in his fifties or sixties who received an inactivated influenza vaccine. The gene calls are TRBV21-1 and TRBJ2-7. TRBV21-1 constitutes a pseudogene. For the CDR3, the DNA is TGTGCCAGCAAAAGGGACCTCTACGAGCAGTACTTC. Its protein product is CASKRDLYEQYF.